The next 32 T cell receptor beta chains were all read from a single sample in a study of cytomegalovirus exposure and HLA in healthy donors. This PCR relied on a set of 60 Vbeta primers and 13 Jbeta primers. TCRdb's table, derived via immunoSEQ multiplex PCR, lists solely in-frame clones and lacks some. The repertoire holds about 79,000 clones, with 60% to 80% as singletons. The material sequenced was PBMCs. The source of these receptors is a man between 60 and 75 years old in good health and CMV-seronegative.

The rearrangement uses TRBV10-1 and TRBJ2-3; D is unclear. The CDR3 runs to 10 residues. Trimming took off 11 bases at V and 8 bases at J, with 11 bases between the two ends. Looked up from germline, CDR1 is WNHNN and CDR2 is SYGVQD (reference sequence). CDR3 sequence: CAGLAFTQYF. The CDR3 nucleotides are TGCGCCGGGTTAGCATTTACGCAGTATTTT.

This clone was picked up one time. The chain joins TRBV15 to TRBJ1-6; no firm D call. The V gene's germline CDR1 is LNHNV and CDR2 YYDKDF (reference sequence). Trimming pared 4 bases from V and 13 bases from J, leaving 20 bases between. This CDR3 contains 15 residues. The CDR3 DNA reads TGTGCCACCAGCATCCGAGACGGAGCGGGAGAGCCCCTCCACTTT. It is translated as CATSIRDGAGEPLHF. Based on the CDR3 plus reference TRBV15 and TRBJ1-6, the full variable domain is DAMVIQNPRYQVTQFGKPVTLSCSQTLNHNVMYWYQQKSSQAPKLLFHYYDKDFNNEADTPDNFQSRRPNTSFCFLDIRSPGLGDTAMYLCATSIRDGAGEPLHFGNGTRLTVT.

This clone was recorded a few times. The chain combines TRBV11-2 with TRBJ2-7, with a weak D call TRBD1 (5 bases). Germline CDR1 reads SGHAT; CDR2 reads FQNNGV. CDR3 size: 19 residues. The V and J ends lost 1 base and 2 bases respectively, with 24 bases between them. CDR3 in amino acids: CASSLVRSGPRIPTYEQYF. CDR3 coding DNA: TGTGCCAGCAGCTTAGTGAGGTCAGGGCCAAGGATTCCCACCTACGAGCAGTACTTC.

This CDR3 is CSVESGVHEQYF. CDR3 in DNA: TGCAGCGTTGAGTCAGGGGTCCACGAGCAGTACTTC. This chain links TRBV29-1 with TRBJ2-7, with a weak D call TRBD1 (6 bases). V dropped 3 bases and J dropped 5 bases, with 11 bases sitting between them. The CDR3 extends over 12 amino acids. CDR1 and CDR2 (germline): SQVTM, ANQGSEA.

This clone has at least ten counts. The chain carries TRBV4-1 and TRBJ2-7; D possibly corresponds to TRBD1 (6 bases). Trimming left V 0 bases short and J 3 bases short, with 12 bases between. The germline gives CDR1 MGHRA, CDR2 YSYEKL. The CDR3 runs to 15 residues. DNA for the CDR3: TGCGCCAGCAGCCAAGATGATCAGGGGATCTACGAGCAGTACTTC. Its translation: CASSQDDQGIYEQYF.

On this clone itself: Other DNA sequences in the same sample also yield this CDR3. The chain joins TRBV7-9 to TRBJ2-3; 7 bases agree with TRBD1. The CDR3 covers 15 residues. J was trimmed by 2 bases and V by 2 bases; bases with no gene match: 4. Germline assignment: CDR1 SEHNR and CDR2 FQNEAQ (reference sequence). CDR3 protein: CASSLTGANTDTQYF. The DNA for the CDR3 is TGTGCCAGCAGCTTAACAGGGGCCAACACAGATACGCAGTATTTT. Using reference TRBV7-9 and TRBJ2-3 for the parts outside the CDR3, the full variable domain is DTGVSQNPRHKITKRGQNVTFRCDPISEHNRLYWYRQTLGQGPEFLTYFQNEAQLEKSRLLSDRFSAERPKGSFSTLEIQRTEQGDSAMYLCASSLTGANTDTQYFGPGTRLTVL.

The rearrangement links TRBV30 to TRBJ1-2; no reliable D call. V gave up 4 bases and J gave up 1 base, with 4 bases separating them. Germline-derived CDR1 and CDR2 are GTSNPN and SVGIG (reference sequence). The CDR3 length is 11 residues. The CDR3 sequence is CAWTDNYGYTF. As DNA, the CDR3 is TGTGCCTGGACAGATAACTATGGCTACACCTTC.

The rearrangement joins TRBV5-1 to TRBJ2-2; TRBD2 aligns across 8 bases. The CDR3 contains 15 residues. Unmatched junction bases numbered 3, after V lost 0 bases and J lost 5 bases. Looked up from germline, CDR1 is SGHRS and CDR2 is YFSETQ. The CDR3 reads CASSLERGSTGELFF. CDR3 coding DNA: TGCGCCAGCAGCTTGGAGCGGGGGTCAACCGGGGAGCTGTTTTTT. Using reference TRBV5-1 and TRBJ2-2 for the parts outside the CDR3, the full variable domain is KAGVTQTPRYLIKTRGQQVTLSCSPISGHRSVSWYQQTPGQGLQFLFEYFSETQRNKGNFPGRFSGRQFSNSRSEMNVSTLELGDSALYLCASSLERGSTGELFFGEGSRLTVL.

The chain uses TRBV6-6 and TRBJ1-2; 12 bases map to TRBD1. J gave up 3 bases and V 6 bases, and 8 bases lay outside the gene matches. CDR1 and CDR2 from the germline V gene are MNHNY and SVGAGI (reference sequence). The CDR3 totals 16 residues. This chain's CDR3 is CASRPSGTGGDYGYTF. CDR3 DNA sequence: TGTGCCAGCAGGCCCTCCGGGACAGGGGGCGACTATGGCTACACCTTC.

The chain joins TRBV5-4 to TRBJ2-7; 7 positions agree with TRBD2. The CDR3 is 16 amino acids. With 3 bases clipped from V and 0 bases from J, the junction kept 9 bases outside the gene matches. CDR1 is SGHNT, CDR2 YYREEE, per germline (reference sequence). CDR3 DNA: TGTGCCAGCAGCTCGGGAGGCCAGCCAAACTCCTACGAGCAGTACTTC. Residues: CASSSGGQPNSYEQYF.

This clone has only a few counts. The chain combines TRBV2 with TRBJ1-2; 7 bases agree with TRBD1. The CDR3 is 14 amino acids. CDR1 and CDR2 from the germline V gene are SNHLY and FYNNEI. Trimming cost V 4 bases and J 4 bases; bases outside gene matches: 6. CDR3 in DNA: TGTGCCAGCAGTGCTCTCGACAGGGTCTATGGCTACACCTTC. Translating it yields CASSALDRVYGYTF.

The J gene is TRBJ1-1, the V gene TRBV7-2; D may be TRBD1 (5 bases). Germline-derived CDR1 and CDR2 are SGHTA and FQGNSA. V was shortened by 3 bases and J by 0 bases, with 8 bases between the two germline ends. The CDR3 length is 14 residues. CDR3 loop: CASSFDRMNTEAFF. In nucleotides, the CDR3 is TGTGCCAGCAGCTTCGACAGAATGAACACTGAAGCTTTCTTT.

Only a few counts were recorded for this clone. DNA of the CDR3: TGTGCCAGCAGCTTGGAGGGAATAGGGGGGGAGCTGTTTTTT. It codes for CASSLEGIGGELFF. The gene calls are TRBV7-9 and TRBJ2-2; D might be TRBD2 (6 bases). The CDR3 spans 14 residues. CDR1 and CDR2 from the germline V gene are SEHNR and FQNEAQ (reference sequence). V lost 3 bases and J 8 bases, leaving 13 bases between the germline ends.

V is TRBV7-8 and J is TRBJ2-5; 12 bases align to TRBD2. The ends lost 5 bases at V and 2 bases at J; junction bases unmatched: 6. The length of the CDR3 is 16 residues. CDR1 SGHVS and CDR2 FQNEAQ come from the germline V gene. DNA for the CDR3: TGTGCCAGCAGCAATTCCCTAGCGGGGGGGCAAGAGACCCAGTACTTC. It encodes CASSNSLAGGQETQYF. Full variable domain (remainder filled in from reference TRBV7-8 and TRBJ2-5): GAGVSQSPRYKVAKRGQDVALRCDPISGHVSLFWYQQALGQGPEFLTYFQNEAQLDKSGLPSDRFFAERPEGSVSTLKIQRTQQEDSAVYLCASSNSLAGGQETQYFGPGTRLLVL.

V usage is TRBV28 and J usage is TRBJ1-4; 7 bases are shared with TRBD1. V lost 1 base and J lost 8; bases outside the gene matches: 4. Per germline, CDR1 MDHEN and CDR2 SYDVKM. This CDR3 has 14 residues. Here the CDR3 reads CASSLSGQMEKLFF. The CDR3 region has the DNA TGTGCCAGCAGTTTATCGGGACAGATGGAAAAACTGTTTTTT.

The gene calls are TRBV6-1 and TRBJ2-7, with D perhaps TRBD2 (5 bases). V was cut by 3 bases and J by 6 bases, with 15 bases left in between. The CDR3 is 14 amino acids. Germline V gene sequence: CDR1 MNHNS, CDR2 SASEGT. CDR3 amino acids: CASSEDWTLTEQYF. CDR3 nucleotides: TGTGCCAGCAGTGAGGACTGGACCCTTACCGAGCAGTACTTC.

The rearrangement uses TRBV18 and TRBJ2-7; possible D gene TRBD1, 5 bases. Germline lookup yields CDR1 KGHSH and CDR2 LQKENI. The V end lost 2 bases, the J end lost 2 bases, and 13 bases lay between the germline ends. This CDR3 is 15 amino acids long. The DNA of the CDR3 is TGTGCCAGCTCACCATCGGCAGGGCACACCTACGAGCAGTACTTC. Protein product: CASSPSAGHTYEQYF.

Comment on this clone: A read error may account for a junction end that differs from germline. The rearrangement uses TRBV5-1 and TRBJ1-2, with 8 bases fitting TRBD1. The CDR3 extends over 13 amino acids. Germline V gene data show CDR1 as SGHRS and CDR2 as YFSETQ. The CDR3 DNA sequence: TGCGCCAGCAGCTTGGCCCCAGGGGGCTGGCTCCGCTTC. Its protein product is CASSLAPGGWLRF.

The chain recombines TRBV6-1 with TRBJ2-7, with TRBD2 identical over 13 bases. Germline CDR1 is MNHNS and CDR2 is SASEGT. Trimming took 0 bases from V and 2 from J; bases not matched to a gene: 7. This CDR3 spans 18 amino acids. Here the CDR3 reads CASSEARGLAGVTYEQYF. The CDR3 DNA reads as TGTGCCAGCAGTGAAGCGCGCGGACTAGCGGGAGTAACCTACGAGCAGTACTTC.

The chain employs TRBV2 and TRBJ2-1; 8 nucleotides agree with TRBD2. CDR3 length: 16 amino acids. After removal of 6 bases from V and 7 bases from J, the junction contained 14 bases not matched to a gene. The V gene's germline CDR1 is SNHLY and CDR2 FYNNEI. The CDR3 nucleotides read TGTGCCAGCAGCCCCAAAGCGGGAGCCCCATCGAATGAGCAGTTCTTC. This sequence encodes CASSPKAGAPSNEQFF.

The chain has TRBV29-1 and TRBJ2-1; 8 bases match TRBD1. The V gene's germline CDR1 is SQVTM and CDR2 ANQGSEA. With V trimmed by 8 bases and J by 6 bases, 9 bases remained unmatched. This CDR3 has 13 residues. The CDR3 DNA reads TGCAGCACCGGGGCACAGGGGGGCAATGAGCAGTTCTTC. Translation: CSTGAQGGNEQFF.

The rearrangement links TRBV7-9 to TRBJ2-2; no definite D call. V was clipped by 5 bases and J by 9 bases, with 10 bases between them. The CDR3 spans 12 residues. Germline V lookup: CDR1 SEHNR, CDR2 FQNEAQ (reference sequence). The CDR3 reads CASSLRVWELFF. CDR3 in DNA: TGTGCCAGCAGCCTACGGGTCTGGGAGCTGTTTTTT.

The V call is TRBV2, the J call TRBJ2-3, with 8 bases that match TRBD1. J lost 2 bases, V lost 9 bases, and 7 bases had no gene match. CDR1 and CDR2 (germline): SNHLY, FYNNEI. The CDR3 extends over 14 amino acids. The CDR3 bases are TGTGCCAGGGACAGGGATGGGGTCACAGATACGCAGTATTTT. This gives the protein CARDRDGVTDTQYF.

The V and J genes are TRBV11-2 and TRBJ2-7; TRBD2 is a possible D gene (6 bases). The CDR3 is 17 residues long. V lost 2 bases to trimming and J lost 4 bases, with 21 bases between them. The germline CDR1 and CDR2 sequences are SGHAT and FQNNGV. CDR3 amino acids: CASSLLSSGRRRYEQYF. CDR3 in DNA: TGTGCCAGCAGCTTATTGAGTAGCGGACGACGCCGGTACGAGCAGTACTTC.

The DNA of the CDR3 is TGCGCCAGCAGCCTAAACCCCGGGACTAGCTCGGGGGCCGGAGATACGCAGTATTTT. It yields the protein CASSLNPGTSSGAGDTQYF. This chain uses TRBV4-3 with TRBJ2-3; 9 bases are shared with TRBD2. V shed 4 bases and J 5 bases; nucleotides not matched to a gene: 19. The CDR3 length is 19 residues. Germline V gene lookup returns CDR1 LGHNA and CDR2 YSLEER.

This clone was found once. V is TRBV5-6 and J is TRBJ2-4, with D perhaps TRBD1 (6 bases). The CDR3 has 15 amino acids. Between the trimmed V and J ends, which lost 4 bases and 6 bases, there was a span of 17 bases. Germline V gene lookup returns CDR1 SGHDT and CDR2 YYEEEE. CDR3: CASSPLRQGLNIQYF. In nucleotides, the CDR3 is TGTGCCAGCAGCCCCTTGAGGCAGGGGTTAAACATTCAGTACTTC.

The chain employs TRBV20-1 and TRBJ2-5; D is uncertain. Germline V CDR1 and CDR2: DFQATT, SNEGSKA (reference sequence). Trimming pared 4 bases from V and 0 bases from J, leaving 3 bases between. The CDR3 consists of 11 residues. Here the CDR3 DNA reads TGCAGTGCTACGTACCAAGAGACCCAGTACTTC. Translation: CSATYQETQYF.

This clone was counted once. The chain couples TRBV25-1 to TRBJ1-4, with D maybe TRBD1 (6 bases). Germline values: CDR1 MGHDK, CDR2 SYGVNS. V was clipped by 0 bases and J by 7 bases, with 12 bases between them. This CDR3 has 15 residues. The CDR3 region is CASSEYGGAREKLFF. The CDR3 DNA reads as TGTGCCAGCAGTGAATACGGGGGGGCTCGTGAAAAACTGTTTTTT.

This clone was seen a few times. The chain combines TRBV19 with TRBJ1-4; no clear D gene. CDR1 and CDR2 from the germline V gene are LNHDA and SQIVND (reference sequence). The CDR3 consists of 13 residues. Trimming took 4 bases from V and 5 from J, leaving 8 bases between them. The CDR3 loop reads CASSNQANEKLFF. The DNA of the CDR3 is TGTGCCAGTAGTAACCAGGCGAATGAAAAACTGTTTTTT. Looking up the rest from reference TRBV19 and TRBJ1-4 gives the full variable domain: DGGITQSPKYLFRKEGQNVTLSCEQNLNHDAMYWYRQDPGQGLRLIYYSQIVNDFQKGDIAEGYSVSREKKESFPLTVTSAQKNPTAFYLCASSNQANEKLFFGSGTQLSVL.

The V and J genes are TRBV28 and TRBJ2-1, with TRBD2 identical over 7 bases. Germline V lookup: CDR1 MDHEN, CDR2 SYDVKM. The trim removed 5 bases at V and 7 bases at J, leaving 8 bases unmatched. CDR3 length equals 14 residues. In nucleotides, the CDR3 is TGTGCCAGCAGTCCGGGACTAACTTTAAATGAGCAGTTCTTC. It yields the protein CASSPGLTLNEQFF.

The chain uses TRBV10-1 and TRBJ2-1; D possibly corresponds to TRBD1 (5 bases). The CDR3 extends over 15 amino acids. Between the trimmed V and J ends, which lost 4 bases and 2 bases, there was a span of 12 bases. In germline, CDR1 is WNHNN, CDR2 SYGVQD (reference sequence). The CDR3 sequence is CASSVTLGAYNEQFF. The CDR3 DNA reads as TGCGCCAGCAGTGTTACCCTAGGGGCCTACAATGAGCAGTTCTTC.

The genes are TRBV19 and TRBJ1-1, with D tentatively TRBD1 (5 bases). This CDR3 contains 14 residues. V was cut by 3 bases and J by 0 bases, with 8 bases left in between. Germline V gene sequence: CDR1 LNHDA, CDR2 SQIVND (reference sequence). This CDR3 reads CASSIGGVNTEAFF. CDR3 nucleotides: TGTGCCAGTAGTATCGGGGGAGTGAACACTGAAGCTTTCTTT.